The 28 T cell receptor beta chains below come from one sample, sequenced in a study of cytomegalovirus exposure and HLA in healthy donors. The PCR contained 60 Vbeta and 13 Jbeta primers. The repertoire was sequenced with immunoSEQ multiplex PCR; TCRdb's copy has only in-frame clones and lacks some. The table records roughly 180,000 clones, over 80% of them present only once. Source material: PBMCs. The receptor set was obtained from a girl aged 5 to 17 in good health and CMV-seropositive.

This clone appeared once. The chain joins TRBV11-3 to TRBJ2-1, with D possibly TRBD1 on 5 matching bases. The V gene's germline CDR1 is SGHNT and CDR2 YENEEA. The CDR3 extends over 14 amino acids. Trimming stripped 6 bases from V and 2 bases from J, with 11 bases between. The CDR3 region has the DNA TGTGCCAGCAGTGGGGAAGGGGCCTACAATGAGCAGTTCTTC. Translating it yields CASSGEGAYNEQFF. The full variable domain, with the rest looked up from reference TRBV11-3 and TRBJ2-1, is EAGVVQSPRYKIIEKKQPVAFWCNPISGHNTLYWYLQNLGQGPELLIRYENEEAVDDSQLPKDRFSAERLKGVDSTLKIQPAELGDSAVYLCASSGEGAYNEQFFGPGTRLTVL.

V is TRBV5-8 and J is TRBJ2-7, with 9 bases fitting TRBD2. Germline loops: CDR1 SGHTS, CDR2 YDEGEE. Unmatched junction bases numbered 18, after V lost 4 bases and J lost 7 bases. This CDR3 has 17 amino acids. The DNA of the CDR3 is TGTGCCAGCAGCCGGGGGGGAAGCGGGAGGCCCTATGGGGAGCAGTACTTC. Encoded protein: CASSRGGSGRPYGEQYF.

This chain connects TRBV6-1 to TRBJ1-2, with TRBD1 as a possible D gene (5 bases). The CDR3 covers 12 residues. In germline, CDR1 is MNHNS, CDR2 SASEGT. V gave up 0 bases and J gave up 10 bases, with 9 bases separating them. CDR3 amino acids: CASSEAGEDYTF. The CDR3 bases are TGTGCCAGCAGTGAAGCAGGGGAGGACTACACCTTC.

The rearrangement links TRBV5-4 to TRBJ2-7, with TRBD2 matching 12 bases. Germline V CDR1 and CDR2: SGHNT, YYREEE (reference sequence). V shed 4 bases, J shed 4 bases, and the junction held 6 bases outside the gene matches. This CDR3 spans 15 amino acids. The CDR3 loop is CASSPSGRAAYEQYF. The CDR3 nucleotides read TGTGCCAGCAGCCCTAGCGGGAGGGCCGCTTACGAGCAGTACTTC.

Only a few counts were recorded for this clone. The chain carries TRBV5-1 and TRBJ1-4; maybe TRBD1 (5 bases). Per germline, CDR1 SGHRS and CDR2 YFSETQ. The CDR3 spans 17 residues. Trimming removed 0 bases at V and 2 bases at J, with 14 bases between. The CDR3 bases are TGCGCCAGCAGCTTGGGGTCGGGGACTAGTACTAATGAAAAACTGTTTTTT. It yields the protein CASSLGSGTSTNEKLFF.

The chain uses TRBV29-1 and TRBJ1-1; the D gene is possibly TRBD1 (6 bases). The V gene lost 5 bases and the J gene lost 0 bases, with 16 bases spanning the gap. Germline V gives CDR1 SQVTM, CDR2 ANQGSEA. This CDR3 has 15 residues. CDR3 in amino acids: CSVIQGSPMNTEAFF. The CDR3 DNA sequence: TGCAGCGTTATACAGGGTTCCCCTATGAACACTGAAGCTTTCTTT.

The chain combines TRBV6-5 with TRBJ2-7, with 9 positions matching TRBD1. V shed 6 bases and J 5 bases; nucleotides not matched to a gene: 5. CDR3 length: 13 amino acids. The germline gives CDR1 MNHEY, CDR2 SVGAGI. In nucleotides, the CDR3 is TGTGCCAGCAGGCCGGGACAGGGAAACGAGCAGTACTTC. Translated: CASRPGQGNEQYF.

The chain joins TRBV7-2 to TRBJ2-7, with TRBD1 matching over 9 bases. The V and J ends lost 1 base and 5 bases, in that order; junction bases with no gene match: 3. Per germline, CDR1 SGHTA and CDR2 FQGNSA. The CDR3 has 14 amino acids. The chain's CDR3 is CASSLETGGDEQYF. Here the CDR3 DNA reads TGTGCCAGCAGCTTAGAGACAGGGGGAGACGAGCAGTACTTC.

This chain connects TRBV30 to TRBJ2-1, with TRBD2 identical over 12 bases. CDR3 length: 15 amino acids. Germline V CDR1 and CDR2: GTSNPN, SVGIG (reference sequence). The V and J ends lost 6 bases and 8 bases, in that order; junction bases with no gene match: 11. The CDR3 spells CACSETSGSADEQFF. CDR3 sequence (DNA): TGTGCCTGCTCCGAGACTAGCGGGAGTGCGGATGAGCAGTTCTTC.

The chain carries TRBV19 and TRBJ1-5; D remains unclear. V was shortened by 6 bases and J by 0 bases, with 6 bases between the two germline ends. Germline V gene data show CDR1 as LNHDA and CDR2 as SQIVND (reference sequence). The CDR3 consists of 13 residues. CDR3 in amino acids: CASRLNSNQPQHF. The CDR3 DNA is TGTGCCAGTAGGTTAAATAGCAATCAGCCCCAGCATTTT.

CDR3 nucleotides: TGTGCCTGGGGGCGACAGGGCTGGGCCTACGAGCAGTACTTC. It encodes CAWGRQGWAYEQYF. The chain recombines TRBV30 with TRBJ2-7; 7 bases line up with TRBD1. Losses at the gene ends were 5 bases for V and 2 bases for J; bases not matched to a gene: 9. Germline CDR1 reads GTSNPN; CDR2 reads SVGIG (reference sequence). CDR3 length: 14 amino acids. Variable domain in full (rest from reference TRBV30 and TRBJ2-7): SQTIHQWPATLVQPVGSPLSLECTVEGTSNPNLYWYRQAAGRGLQLLFYSVGIGQISSEVPQNLSASRPQDRQFILSSKKLLLSDSGFYLCAWGRQGWAYEQYFGPGTRLTVT.

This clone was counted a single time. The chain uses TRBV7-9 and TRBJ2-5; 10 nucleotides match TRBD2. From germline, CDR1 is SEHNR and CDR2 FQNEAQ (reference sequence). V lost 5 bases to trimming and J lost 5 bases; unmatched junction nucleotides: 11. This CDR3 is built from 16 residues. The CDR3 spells CASSPSPSGSRETQYF. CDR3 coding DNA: TGTGCCAGCAGCCCGTCGCCTAGCGGGAGTCGGGAGACCCAGTACTTC.

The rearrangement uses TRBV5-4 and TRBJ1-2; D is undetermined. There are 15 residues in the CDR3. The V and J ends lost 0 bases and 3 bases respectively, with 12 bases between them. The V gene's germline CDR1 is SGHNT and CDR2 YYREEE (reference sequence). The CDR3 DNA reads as TGTGCCAGCAGCTTGGCCGGGATAGGCGACTATGGCTACACCTTC. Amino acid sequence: CASSLAGIGDYGYTF.

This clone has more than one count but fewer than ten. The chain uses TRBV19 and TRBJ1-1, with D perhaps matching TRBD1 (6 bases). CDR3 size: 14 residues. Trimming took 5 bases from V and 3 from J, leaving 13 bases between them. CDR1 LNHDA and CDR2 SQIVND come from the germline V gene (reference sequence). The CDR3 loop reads CASSYIGGYTEAFF. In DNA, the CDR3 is TGTGCCAGTAGTTATATAGGGGGTTACACTGAAGCTTTCTTT.

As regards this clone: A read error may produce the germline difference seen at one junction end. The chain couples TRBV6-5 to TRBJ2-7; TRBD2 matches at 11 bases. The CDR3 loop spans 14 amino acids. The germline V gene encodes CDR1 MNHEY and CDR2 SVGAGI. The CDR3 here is CACSPSGRPYEQYF. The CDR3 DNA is TGTGCCTGCAGCCCTAGCGGGAGGCCCTACGAGCAGTACTTC.

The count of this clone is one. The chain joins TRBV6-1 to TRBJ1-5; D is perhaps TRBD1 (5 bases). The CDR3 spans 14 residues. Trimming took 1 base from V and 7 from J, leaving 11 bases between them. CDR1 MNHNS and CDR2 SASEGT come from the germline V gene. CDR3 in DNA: TGTGCCAGCAGTGAAGAAGGGGATCCCCAGCCCCAGCATTTT. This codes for CASSEEGDPQPQHF.

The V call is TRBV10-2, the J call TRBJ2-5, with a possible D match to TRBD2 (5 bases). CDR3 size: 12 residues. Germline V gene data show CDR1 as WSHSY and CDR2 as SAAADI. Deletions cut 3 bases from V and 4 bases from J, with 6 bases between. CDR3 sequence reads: CASSDRGETQYF. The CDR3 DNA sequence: TGCGCCAGCAGTGACCGGGGAGAGACCCAGTACTTC.

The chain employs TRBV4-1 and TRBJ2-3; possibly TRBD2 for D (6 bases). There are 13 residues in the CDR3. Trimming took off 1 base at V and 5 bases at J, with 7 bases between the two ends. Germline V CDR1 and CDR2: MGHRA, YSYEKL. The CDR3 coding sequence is TGCGCCAGCAGCCAAGGGAGGGGAGATACGCAGTATTTT. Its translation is CASSQGRGDTQYF.

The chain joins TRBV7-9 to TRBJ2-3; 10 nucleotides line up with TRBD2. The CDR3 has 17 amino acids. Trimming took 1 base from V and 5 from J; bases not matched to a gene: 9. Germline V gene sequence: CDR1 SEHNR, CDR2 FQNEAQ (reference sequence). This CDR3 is CASSLGEREGHRDTQYF. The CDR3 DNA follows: TGTGCCAGCAGCTTAGGCGAGCGGGAGGGCCACAGAGATACGCAGTATTTT.

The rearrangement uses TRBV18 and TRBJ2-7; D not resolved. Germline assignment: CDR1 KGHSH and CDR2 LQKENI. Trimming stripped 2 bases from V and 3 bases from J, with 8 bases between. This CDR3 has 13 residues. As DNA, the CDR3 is TGTGCCAGCTCACCATTGTCAGGCTACGAGCAGTACTTC. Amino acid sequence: CASSPLSGYEQYF.

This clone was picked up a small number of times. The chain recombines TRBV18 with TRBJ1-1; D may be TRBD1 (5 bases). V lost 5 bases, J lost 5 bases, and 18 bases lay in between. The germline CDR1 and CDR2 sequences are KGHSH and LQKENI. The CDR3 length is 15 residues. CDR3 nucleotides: TGTGCCAGCTCATCAATGGATCAGGGTCTAACTGAAGCTTTCTTT. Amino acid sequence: CASSSMDQGLTEAFF.

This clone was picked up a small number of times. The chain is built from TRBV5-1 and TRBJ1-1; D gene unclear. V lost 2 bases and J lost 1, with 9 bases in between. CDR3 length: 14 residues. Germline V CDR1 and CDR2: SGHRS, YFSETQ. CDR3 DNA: TGCGCCAGCAGCTTATCAGAGGCGAACACTGAAGCTTTCTTT. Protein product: CASSLSEANTEAFF. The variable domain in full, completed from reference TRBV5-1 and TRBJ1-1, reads KAGVTQTPRYLIKTRGQQVTLSCSPISGHRSVSWYQQTPGQGLQFLFEYFSETQRNKGNFPGRFSGRQFSNSRSEMNVSTLELGDSALYLCASSLSEANTEAFFGQGTRLTVV.

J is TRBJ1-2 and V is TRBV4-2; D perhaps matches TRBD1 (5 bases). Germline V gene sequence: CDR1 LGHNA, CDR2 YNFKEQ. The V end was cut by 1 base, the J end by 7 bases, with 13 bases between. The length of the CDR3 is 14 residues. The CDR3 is CASSQAGGRGGYTF. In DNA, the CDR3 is TGTGCCAGCAGCCAAGCGGGGGGAAGAGGTGGCTACACCTTC.

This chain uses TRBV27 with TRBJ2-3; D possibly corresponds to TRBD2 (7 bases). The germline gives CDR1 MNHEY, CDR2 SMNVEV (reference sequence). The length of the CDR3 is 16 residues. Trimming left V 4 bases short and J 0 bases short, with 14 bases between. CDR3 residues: CASSSMGGGSTDTQYF. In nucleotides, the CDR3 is TGTGCCAGCAGTTCCATGGGCGGGGGCAGCACAGATACGCAGTATTTT.

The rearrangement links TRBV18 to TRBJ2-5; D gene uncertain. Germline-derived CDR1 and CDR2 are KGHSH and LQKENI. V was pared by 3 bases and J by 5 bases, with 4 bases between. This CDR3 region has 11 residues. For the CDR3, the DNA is TGTGCCAGCTCACCGAGCGAGACCCAGTACTTC. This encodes CASSPSETQYF.

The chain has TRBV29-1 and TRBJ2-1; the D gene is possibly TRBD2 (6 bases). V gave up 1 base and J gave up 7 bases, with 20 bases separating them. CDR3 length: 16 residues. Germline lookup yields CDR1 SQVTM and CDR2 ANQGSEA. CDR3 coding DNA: TGCAGCGTTGAAGGGTCCCGGGGGAGGCTAGGGAATGAGCAGTTCTTC. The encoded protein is CSVEGSRGRLGNEQFF.

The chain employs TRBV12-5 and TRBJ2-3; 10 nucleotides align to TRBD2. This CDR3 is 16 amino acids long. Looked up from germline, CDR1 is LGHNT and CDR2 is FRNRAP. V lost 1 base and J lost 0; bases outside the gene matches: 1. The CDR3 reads CASGLGTSGSTDTQYF. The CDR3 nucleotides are TGTGCTAGTGGTTTGGGGACTAGCGGTAGCACAGATACGCAGTATTTT.

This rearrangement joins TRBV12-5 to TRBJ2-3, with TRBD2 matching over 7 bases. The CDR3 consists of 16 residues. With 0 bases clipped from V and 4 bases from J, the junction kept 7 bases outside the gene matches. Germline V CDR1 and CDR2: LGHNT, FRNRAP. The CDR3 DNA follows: TGTGCTAGTGGTTTGGTACTTGGACTAGGTGCAGATACGCAGTATTTT. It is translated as CASGLVLGLGADTQYF.